These T cell receptor beta chains were read from a single sample in a study of shared clonotypes between healthy human individuals. Sequencing was performed with immunoSEQ multiplex PCR; in TCRdb, only in-frame clones are kept and a portion is missing. The sample has about 530,000 clones; about 95% are singletons. The sequenced sample was naive CD4+ T cells sorted from blood. These receptors all stem from a woman younger than 45 in good health. CDR3s include the opening cysteine and the closing phenylalanine or tryptophan. Fields, in order: D gene, V gene, J gene, CDR3 protein. D genes are given only for firm matches.

NA	TRBV18	TRBJ1-1	CASSDRRDTEAFF
NA	TRBV19	TRBJ1-2	CASSWDYGYTF
NA	TRBV7-2	NA	CASSPASDSSSSYEQYF
NA	TRBV18	TRBJ1-1	CASSPLPGMDTEAFF
NA	TRBV27	TRBJ1-5	CASSLSGAGDQPQHF
NA	TRBV28	TRBJ2-5	CASSSAWETQYF
NA	TRBV7-2	TRBJ1-2	CASSPLNYGYTF
TRBD2	TRBV29-1	TRBJ2-7	CSVDNSGRDSSYEQYF
TRBD1	TRBV5-1	TRBJ2-2	CASSLGDRGFSGELFF
NA	TRBV27	TRBJ2-1	CASSYTSTIYNEQFF
NA	TRBV5-6	TRBJ1-6	CASLGGGWESPLHF
NA	TRBV30	TRBJ1-1	CAWSRGLGTEAFF
NA	TRBV11-3	TRBJ2-5	CASSRGSSPPQYF
NA	TRBV5-5	TRBJ1-1	CASSLVSDPSSTEAFF
TRBD1	TRBV6-6	TRBJ2-2	CASSYRGQGAGELFF
NA	TRBV9	TRBJ1-2	CASSVATGQGRNYGYTF
NA	TRBV28	TRBJ1-1	CASSLGLLNTEAFF
NA	TRBV5-1	TRBJ2-7	CASSLVGGLLYEQYF
NA	TRBV7-9	TRBJ2-2	CASSGRDSTGELFF
NA	TRBV19	TRBJ2-1	CASSATNPLTGTMRNEQFF
TRBD2	TRBV5-1	TRBJ2-6	CASSNGLAGGTGANVLTF
NA	TRBV10-3	TRBJ2-3	CAISIALGTDTQYF
NA	TRBV14	TRBJ2-1	CASSPAGTSYNEQFF
TRBD2	TRBV27	TRBJ2-1	CASSSRGTRDYNEQFF
TRBD2	TRBV28	TRBJ2-7	CASSSPGGVGKAYEQYF
TRBD2	TRBV7-2	TRBJ2-3	CASSFWEGVDTQYF
TRBD2	TRBV7-9	TRBJ2-5	CASSWRTSGRAQYF
NA	TRBV10-3	TRBJ1-5	CAISESAGKGQPQHF
NA	TRBV4-2	TRBJ2-2	CASSQDGRLGELFF
TRBD2	TRBV2	TRBJ2-7	CASGGLAGASYEQYF
TRBD2	TRBV6-5	TRBJ2-2	CASSYRTSGNTGELFF
TRBD2	TRBV28	NA	CASSLEAGVYEQYF
TRBD1	TRBV5-1	TRBJ2-7	CASSDLTTGSYEQYF
TRBD1	TRBV7-7	TRBJ2-1	CASSLATGNNEQFF
NA	TRBV7-9	TRBJ1-1	CASSSGRDTEAFF
TRBD1	TRBV29-1	TRBJ1-2	CSVEVLKGAEGYTF
TRBD2	TRBV19	TRBJ2-3	CASSWREVHPSTDTQYF
TRBD2	TRBV5-6	TRBJ2-2	CASSLEVTSGNTGELFF
NA	TRBV5-6	TRBJ2-7	CASSLALLVAEQYF
NA	TRBV9	TRBJ2-2	CASSVGQGNTGELFF
NA	TRBV9	TRBJ2-5	CASTIQGREDETQYF
NA	TRBV28	TRBJ1-2	CASSFGGYGYTF
TRBD1	TRBV4-2	TRBJ2-7	CASSQDRGTYEQYF
TRBD2	TRBV5-5	TRBJ2-7	CASSSGLAGVWEQYF
NA	TRBV5-1	TRBJ1-3	CASSLGQGGNTIYF
TRBD1	TRBV5-1	TRBJ2-7	CASSLAGGTYYEQYF
TRBD2	TRBV5-4	TRBJ2-5	CASSTRGAGGETQYF
NA	TRBV18	TRBJ1-1	CASSPLWELRYGQEAFF